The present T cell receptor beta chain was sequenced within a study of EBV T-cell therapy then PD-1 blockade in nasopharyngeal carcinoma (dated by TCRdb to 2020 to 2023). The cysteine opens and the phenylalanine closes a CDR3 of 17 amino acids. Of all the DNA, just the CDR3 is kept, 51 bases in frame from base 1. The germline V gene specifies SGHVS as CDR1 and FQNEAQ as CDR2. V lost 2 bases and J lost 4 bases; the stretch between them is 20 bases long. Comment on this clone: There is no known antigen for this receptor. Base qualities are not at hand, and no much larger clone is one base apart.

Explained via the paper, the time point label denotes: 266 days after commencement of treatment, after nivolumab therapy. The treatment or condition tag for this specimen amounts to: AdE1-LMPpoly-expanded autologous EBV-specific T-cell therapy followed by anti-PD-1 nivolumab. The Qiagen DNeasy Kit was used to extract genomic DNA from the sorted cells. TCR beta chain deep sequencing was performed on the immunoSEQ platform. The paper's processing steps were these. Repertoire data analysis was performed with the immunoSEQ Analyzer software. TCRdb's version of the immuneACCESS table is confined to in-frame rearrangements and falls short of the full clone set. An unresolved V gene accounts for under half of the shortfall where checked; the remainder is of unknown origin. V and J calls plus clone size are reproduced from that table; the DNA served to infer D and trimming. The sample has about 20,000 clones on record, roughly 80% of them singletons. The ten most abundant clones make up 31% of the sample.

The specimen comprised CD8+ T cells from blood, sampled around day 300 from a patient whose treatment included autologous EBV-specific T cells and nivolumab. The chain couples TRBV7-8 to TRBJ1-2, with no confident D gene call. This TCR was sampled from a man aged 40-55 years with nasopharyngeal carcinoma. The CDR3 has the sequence CASSLRLGPHRGYGYTF. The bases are TGTGCCAGCAGCTTAAGGCTCGGGCCACACCGGGGCTATGGCTACACCTTC. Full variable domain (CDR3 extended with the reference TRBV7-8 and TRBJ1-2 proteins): GAGVSQSPRYKVAKRGQDVALRCDPISGHVSLFWYQQALGQGPEFLTYFQNEAQLDKSGLPSDRFFAERPEGSVSTLKIQRTQQEDSAVYLCASSLRLGPHRGYGYTFGSGTRLTVV.